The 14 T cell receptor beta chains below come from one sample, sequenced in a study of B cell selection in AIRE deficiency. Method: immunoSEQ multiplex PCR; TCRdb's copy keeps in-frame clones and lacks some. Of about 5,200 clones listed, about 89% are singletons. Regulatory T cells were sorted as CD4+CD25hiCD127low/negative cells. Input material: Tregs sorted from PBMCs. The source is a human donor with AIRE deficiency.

The CDR3 DNA follows: TGTGCCACCAGCATTGGGTGGTGGGATACGCAGTATTTT. Protein: CATSIGWWDTQYF. This chain uses TRBV15 with TRBJ2-3; D is unclear. The V and J ends lost 4 bases and 6 bases respectively, with 11 bases between them. Per germline, CDR1 LNHNV and CDR2 YYDKDF (reference sequence). CDR3 length: 13 residues.

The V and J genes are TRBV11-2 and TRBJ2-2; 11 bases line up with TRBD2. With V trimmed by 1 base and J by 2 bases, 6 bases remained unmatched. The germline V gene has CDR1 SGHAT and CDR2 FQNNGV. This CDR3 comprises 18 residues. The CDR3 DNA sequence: TGTGCCAGCAGCTTAGTACTAGCGGGGGTTGGAAACACCGGGGAGCTGTTTTTT. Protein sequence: CASSLVLAGVGNTGELFF.

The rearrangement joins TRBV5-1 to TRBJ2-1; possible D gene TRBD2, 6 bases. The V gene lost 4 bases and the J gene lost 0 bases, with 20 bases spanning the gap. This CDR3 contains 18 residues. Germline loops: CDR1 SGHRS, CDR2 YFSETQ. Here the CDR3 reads CASSGGGSSGLSYNEQFF. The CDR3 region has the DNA TGCGCCAGCAGCGGGGGAGGAAGTAGCGGCCTCTCCTACAATGAGCAGTTCTTC.

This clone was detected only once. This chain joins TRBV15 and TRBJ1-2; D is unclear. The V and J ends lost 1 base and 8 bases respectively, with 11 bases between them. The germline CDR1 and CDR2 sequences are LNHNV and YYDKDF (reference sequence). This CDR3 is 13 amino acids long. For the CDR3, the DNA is TGTGCCACCAGCAGAGTTTATTCGGAGGGCTACACCTTC. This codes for CATSRVYSEGYTF. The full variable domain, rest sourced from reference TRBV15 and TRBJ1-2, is DAMVIQNPRYQVTQFGKPVTLSCSQTLNHNVMYWYQQKSSQAPKLLFHYYDKDFNNEADTPDNFQSRRPNTSFCFLDIRSPGLGDTAMYLCATSRVYSEGYTFGSGTRLTVV.

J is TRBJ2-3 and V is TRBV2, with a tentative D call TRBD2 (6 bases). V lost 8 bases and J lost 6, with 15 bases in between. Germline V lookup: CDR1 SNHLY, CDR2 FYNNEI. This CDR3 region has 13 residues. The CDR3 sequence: CASGRLPSDTQYF. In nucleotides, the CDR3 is TGTGCCAGCGGGAGGCTGCCCTCCGATACGCAGTATTTT.

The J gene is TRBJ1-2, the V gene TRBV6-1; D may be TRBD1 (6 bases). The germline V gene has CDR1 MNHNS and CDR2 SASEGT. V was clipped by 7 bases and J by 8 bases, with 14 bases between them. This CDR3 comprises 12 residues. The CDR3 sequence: CASTLGGRGYTF. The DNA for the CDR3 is TGTGCCAGCACCCTAGGGGGGAGAGGCTACACCTTC.

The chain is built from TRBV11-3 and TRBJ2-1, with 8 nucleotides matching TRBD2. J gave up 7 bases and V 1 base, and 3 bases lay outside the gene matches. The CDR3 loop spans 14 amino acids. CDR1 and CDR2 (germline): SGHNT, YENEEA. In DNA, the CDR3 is TGTGCCAGCAGCTTAGCCGCTAGCGGGAATGAGCAGTTCTTC. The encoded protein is CASSLAASGNEQFF.

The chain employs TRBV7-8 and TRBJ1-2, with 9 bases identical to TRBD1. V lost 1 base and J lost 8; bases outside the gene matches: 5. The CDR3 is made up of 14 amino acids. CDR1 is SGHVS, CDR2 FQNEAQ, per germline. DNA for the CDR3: TGTGCCAGCAGCTTAGGGACAGGGGCTAGGGGCTACACCTTC. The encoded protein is CASSLGTGARGYTF.

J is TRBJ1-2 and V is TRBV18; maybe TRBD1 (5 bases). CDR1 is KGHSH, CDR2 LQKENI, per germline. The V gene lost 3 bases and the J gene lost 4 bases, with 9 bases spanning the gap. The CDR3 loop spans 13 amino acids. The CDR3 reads CASSPEGVYGYTF. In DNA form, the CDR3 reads TGTGCCAGCTCACCGGAAGGGGTCTATGGCTACACCTTC.

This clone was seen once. The CDR3 sequence: CASRPDYNEQFF. CDR3 sequence (DNA): TGCGCCAGCAGGCCGGATTACAATGAGCAGTTCTTC. The gene calls are TRBV5-1 and TRBJ2-1; D is unresolved. The CDR3 covers 12 residues. Germline V gene data show CDR1 as SGHRS and CDR2 as YFSETQ. V shed 5 bases and J shed 4 bases, with 7 bases lying between them.

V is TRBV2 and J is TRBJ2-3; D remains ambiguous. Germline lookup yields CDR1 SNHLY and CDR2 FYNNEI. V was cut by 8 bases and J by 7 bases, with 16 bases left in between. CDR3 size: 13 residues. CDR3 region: CASYSYRSNTQYF. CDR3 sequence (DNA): TGTGCCAGCTATAGTTACCGTTCGAATACGCAGTATTTT.

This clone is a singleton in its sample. The CDR3: CASSRGQGNYGYTF. The CDR3 nucleotides are TGTGCCAGCAGCAGGGGACAGGGGAACTATGGCTACACCTTC. The chain couples TRBV5-4 to TRBJ1-2; TRBD1 matches 10 bases. Germline V CDR1 and CDR2: SGHNT, YYREEE (reference sequence). The CDR3 loop spans 14 amino acids. V shed 4 bases, J shed 2 bases, and the junction held 2 bases outside the gene matches. Complete variable domain (other parts from reference TRBV5-4 and TRBJ1-2): ETGVTQSPTHLIKTRGQQVTLRCSSQSGHNTVSWYQQALGQGPQFIFQYYREEENGRGNFPPRFSGLQFPNYSSELNVNALELDDSALYLCASSRGQGNYGYTFGSGTRLTVV.

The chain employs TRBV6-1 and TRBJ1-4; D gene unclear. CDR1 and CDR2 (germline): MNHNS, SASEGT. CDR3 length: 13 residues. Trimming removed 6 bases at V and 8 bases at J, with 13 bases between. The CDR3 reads CASRETLREKLFF. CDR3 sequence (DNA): TGTGCCAGCAGGGAGACCCTCAGAGAAAAACTGTTTTTT.

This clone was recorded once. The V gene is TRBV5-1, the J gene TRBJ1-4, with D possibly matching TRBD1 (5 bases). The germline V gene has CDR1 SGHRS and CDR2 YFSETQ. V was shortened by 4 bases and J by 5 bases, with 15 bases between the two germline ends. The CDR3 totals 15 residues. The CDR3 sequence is CASSGDRAMNEKLFF. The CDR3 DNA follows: TGCGCCAGCAGCGGTGACAGAGCGATGAATGAAAAACTGTTTTTT.